These T cell receptor beta chains were read from a single sample in a study of blood T cells in healthy people across ages. Via MiXCR, TCRdb re-called the 5' RACE reads, giving one row per CDR3 protein. The data show about 1.5 million distinct CDR3 sequences, roughly two fifths seen once. The sample taken for sequencing was blood. The receptors were gathered from a woman in her late teens or twenties in good health. The CDR3 runs from the conserved cysteine through the conserved F or W. D genes are given only for firm matches. A clone size is listed for some rows: how often the clone was seen (once, few, many), or a class if it is expanded.

d_call,j_call,v_call,cdr3_length,clone_size,cdr3_aa,cdr3_nt
NA,TRBJ1-6,TRBV6-1,16,NA,CASREDGSTFSSPLHF,TGTGCCAGCAGGGAAGACGGTAGTACCTTTAGTTCACCCCTCCACTTT
NA,TRBJ1-1,TRBV2,17,NA,CASSVGLLTGDNTEAFF,TGTGCCAGCAGTGTAGGCTTGCTAACAGGAGACAACACTGAAGCTTTCTTT
TRBD1,TRBJ2-5,TRBV7-9,14,NA,CASSPPGGGETQYF,TGTGCCAGCAGCCCCCCAGGGGGCGGTGAGACCCAGTACTTC
TRBD1,TRBJ1-6,TRBV7-9,16,NA,CASSQRGTANNSPLHF,TGTGCCAGCAGCCAGCGGGGGACAGCCAATAATTCACCCCTCCACTTT
NA,TRBJ1-5,TRBV6-5,14,NA,CASSSGPFLQPQHF,TGTGCCAGCAGTTCGGGACCTTTTCTTCAGCCCCAGCATTTT
NA,TRBJ2-1,TRBV4-3,16,NA,CASSQDYQGGLYEQFF,TGCGCCAGCAGCCAAGATTACCAGGGGGGTCTCTACGAGCAGTTCTTC
TRBD2,TRBJ2-1,TRBV20-1,15,NA,CGARDPWTSTNEQFF,TGCGGTGCTAGAGACCCTTGGACTAGTACCAATGAGCAGTTCTTC
TRBD2,TRBJ2-5,TRBV7-9,17,once,CASSPTSGRAKMETQYF,TGTGCCAGCAGCCCTACTAGCGGGAGGGCCAAGATGGAGACCCAGTACTTC
NA,TRBJ2-1,TRBV7-9,17,few,CASSLQPGQPSYNEQFF,TGTGCCAGCAGCTTGCAACCGGGCCAGCCTTCCTACAATGAGCAGTTCTTC
TRBD1,TRBJ2-1,TRBV12-3/TRBV12-4,14,few,CASRLTGGYNEQFF,TGTGCCAGCAGACTGACAGGGGGCTACAATGAGCAGTTCTTC
TRBD2,TRBJ2-7,TRBV20-1,17,NA,CSARENSGLAVYNEQYF,TGCAGTGCTAGAGAGAACAGTGGACTAGCGGTCTACAATGAGCAGTACTTC
NA,TRBJ2-5,TRBV6-6,13,few,CASSYEGVETQYF,TGTGCCAGCAGTTACGAGGGGGTGGAGACCCAGTACTTC
NA,TRBJ1-2,TRBV2,13,NA,CASLNSGSYDYTF,TGTGCCAGCCTCAATTCGGGAAGCTATGACTACACCTTC
NA,TRBJ2-7,TRBV30,13,few,CAWSHGRFREQYF,TGTGCCTGGAGTCACGGACGGTTTCGAGAGCAGTACTTC
TRBD1,TRBJ1-1,TRBV28,14,NA,CASRTTGRNTEAFF,TGTGCCAGCAGAACGACAGGGAGGAACACTGAAGCTTTCTTT
NA,TRBJ1-1,TRBV20-1,13,NA,CSARRAGRTEAFF,TGCAGTGCTAGACGTGCAGGGCGAACTGAAGCTTTCTTT
NA,TRBJ1-1,TRBV6-5,15,NA,CASSYLREGNTEAFF,TGTGCCAGCAGTTACCTGAGGGAGGGGAACACTGAAGCTTTCTTT
NA,TRBJ1-1,TRBV9,14,NA,CASSVESYNTEAFF,TGTGCCAGCAGCGTAGAGAGCTATAACACTGAAGCTTTCTTT
NA,TRBJ2-3,TRBV15,18,few,CATSSEGGSLSSFDTQYF,TGTGCCACCAGCAGCGAAGGGGGGTCGTTATCAAGCTTTGATACGCAGTATTTT
TRBD2,TRBJ2-1,TRBV6-2/TRBV6-3,17,NA,CASSLRGLAGKDNEQFF,TGTGCCAGCAGTCTTAGGGGACTAGCGGGAAAGGACAATGAGCAGTTCTTC
NA,TRBJ1-5,TRBV18,16,NA,CASSPQVGGGNQPQHF,TGTGCCAGCTCACCACAGGTAGGGGGAGGCAATCAGCCCCAGCATTTT
NA,TRBJ2-3,TRBV7-2,14,NA,CASSLAQSTDTQYF,TGTGCCAGCAGCTTAGCGCAAAGCACAGATACGCAGTATTTT
NA,TRBJ2-1,TRBV29-1,14,NA,CSVPRAQVYNEQFF,TGCAGCGTCCCCAGGGCCCAGGTATACAATGAGCAGTTCTTC
TRBD1,TRBJ2-1,TRBV20-1,16,few,CSARDLTGDFFDEQFF,TGCAGTGCTAGAGATCTAACAGGGGATTTCTTTGATGAGCAGTTCTTC
NA,TRBJ2-5,TRBV28,14,NA,CASSTWTQKETQYF,TGTGCCAGCAGTACATGGACTCAAAAAGAGACCCAGTACTTC
NA,TRBJ2-1,TRBV5-1,15,NA,CASSRGASVGNEQFF,TGCGCCAGCAGTCGCGGAGCTAGCGTGGGCAATGAGCAGTTCTTC
NA,TRBJ2-6,TRBV14,16,few,CASSQLGFPGANVLTF,TGTGCCAGCAGCCAACTGGGTTTCCCTGGGGCCAACGTCCTGACTTTC
TRBD1,TRBJ2-7,TRBV14,16,few,CASSQRPGTGTYEQYF,TGTGCCAGCAGCCAGAGACCCGGGACAGGGACCTACGAGCAGTACTTC
NA,TRBJ1-6,TRBV7-9,14,NA,CASSLPVWGSPLHF,TGTGCCAGCAGCTTACCCGTCTGGGGTTCACCCCTCCACTTT
NA,TRBJ2-7,TRBV6-2/TRBV6-3,18,NA,CASTTNRLVIGSYNEQYF,TGTGCCAGCACCACCAACAGACTAGTTATAGGCTCCTACAATGAGCAGTACTTC
NA,TRBJ2-1,TRBV4-3,16,NA,CASSQGFTGREGEQFF,TGCGCCAGCAGCCAAGGGTTCACAGGGCGCGAGGGTGAGCAGTTCTTC
NA,TRBJ1-2,TRBV29-1,13,few,CSVASGRSYGYTF,TGCAGCGTGGCATCGGGACGGAGCTATGGCTACACCTTC
NA,TRBJ2-7,TRBV20-1,13,few,CSASPGTGYEQYF,TGCAGTGCTAGTCCGGGGACGGGGTACGAGCAGTACTTC
NA,TRBJ1-1,TRBV5-1,15,NA,CASSLGDGLNTEAFF,TGCGCCAGCAGCTTGGGGGATGGCCTGAACACTGAAGCTTTCTTT
NA,TRBJ2-1,TRBV6-6,16,few,CASTTEWRSSYNEQFF,TGTGCCAGCACCACGGAATGGAGAAGCTCCTACAATGAGCAGTTCTTC
NA,TRBJ2-4,TRBV18,17,NA,CASSPPLQGWGKNIQYF,TGTGCCAGCTCACCACCGTTGCAGGGGTGGGGCAAAAACATTCAGTACTTC
TRBD1,TRBJ2-1,TRBV29-1,15,NA,CSVERQGRVNNEQFF,TGCAGCGTTGAGCGACAGGGCAGGGTAAACAATGAGCAGTTCTTC
NA,TRBJ1-1,TRBV12-3/TRBV12-4,13,NA,CASCKQANTEAFF,TGTGCCAGCTGTAAACAGGCGAACACTGAAGCTTTCTTT
TRBD1,TRBJ2-4,TRBV10-3,17,NA,CAISVEGQGRAKNIQYF,TGTGCCATCAGTGTCGAGGGACAGGGAAGGGCCAAAAACATTCAGTACTTC
NA,TRBJ1-1,TRBV9,15,NA,CASSVQGVPSTEAFF,TGTGCCAGCAGCGTACAAGGCGTGCCGAGTACGGAAGCTTTCTTT
NA,TRBJ1-1,TRBV7-2,13,few,CASSASEVTEAFF,TGTGCCAGCAGCGCCAGTGAGGTTACTGAAGCTTTCTTT
NA,TRBJ2-4,TRBV3-1,14,NA,CASSQEMSGNIQYF,TGTGCCAGCAGCCAAGAAATGTCGGGAAACATTCAGTACTTC
NA,TRBJ2-7,TRBV7-2,16,NA,CASSLEGSGHSYEQYF,TGTGCCAGCAGCTTAGAGGGGTCGGGGCACTCCTACGAGCAGTACTTC
NA,TRBJ2-3,TRBV29-1,13,NA,CSVEQRPQDTQYF,TGCAGCGTTGAACAGAGGCCACAAGATACGCAGTATTTT
NA,TRBJ2-1,TRBV6-2/TRBV6-3,13,NA,CASALRSVKEQFF,TGTGCCAGCGCCCTGAGGTCGGTCAAGGAGCAGTTCTTC
NA,TRBJ1-2,TRBV2,12,few,CASSEASFGYTF,TGTGCCAGCAGTGAAGCGTCGTTTGGCTACACCTTC
TRBD2,TRBJ2-1,TRBV5-1,16,few,CASSLVSSGGDNEQFF,TGCGCCAGCAGCTTGGTCAGTAGCGGGGGGGACAATGAGCAGTTCTTC
NA,TRBJ1-2,TRBV30,12,NA,CAWGSQGPGYTF,TGTGCCTGGGGTTCCCAGGGGCCTGGCTACACCTTC
NA,TRBJ2-7,TRBV28,12,NA,CASSVPPREQYF,TGTGCCAGCAGCGTCCCCCCCCGCGAGCAGTACTTC
NA,TRBJ1-2,TRBV29-1,14,NA,CSVDLPLSSYGYTF,TGCAGCGTTGACCTCCCGTTGTCGAGCTATGGCTACACCTTC
TRBD1,TRBJ1-2,TRBV18,16,NA,CASSPLDRAGSYGYTF,TGTGCCAGCTCACCATTGGACAGGGCGGGCAGCTATGGCTACACCTTC
NA,TRBJ1-6,TRBV5-4,16,NA,CASSLGGARGISPLHF,TGTGCCAGCAGCTTGGGAGGCGCCAGGGGAATCTCACCCCTCCACTTT
NA,TRBJ2-7,TRBV29-1,15,NA,CSALPLGGGSYEQYF,TGCAGCGCTCTACCCCTGGGTGGTGGTTCCTACGAGCAGTACTTC
NA,TRBJ2-3,TRBV20-1,15,NA,CSARGERVSTDTQYF,TGCAGTGCTAGAGGGGAGAGGGTGAGCACAGATACGCAGTATTTT
TRBD2,TRBJ2-1,TRBV29-1,13,few,CSVAGRGYNEQFF,TGCAGCGTAGCAGGGCGGGGGTACAATGAGCAGTTCTTC
NA,TRBJ1-2,TRBV18,14,NA,CASSPGMSGEGYTF,TGTGCCAGCTCACCAGGGATGTCAGGGGAAGGCTACACCTTC
NA,TRBJ2-7,TRBV11-1,13,few,CASSYFESYEQYF,TGTGCCAGCAGTTATTTCGAATCCTACGAGCAGTACTTC
NA,TRBJ1-2,TRBV15,17,few,CATSRDRRTAANYGYTF,TGTGCCACCAGCAGAGATAGACGGACAGCCGCTAACTATGGCTACACCTTC
TRBD1,TRBJ1-1,TRBV20-1,14,NA,CSAPGGQVNTEAFF,TGCAGTGCTCCGGGGGGACAGGTGAACACTGAAGCTTTCTTT